A selection of T cell receptor beta chains follows, all from one sample in a study of beta chain features in type 1 diabetes. The method was immunoSEQ multiplex PCR; TCRdb's version includes in-frame clones alone and lacks a portion of them. The table has about 700,000 clones, over 10% seen once. The sequencing input was naive CD4+ T cells from blood. These receptor sequences come from a man younger than 35 with type 1 diabetes. Each CDR3 is given with its conserved first and last residue. D genes are given only for firm matches. Expanded clones are given a class, and other clones once, few, many or no size at all.

TRBJ2-5	NA	NA	TRBV30	CAWSVGFQETQYF
TRBJ2-5	NA	TRBD1	TRBV7-9	CASSPIGQGGETQYF
TRBJ2-3	NA	NA	TRBV5-6	CASSLRLQESDTQYF
TRBJ1-2	NA	NA	TRBV9	CASSVGVYDGYTF
TRBJ2-1	few	NA	TRBV30	CARGGADEQFF
TRBJ2-5	few	NA	TRBV7-9	CASSPQGIGETQYF
TRBJ2-6	few	TRBD1	TRBV7-6	CASSLQGAQGANVLTF
TRBJ2-3	NA	NA	TRBV5-1	CASSFGRSTDTQYF
TRBJ2-6	NA	NA	TRBV15	CATSRDGTSGANVLTF
TRBJ2-4	few	NA	TRBV30	CAWSKSFGTKNIQYF
TRBJ1-6	NA	NA	TRBV4-1	CASSLPGRGSLSDNSPLHF
TRBJ2-5	NA	NA	TRBV6-1	CASSAQLQETQYF
TRBJ1-1	NA	NA	TRBV27	CASRTGTSDTEAFF
TRBJ2-7	few	TRBD1	TRBV5-1	CASSRDRDSEQYF
TRBJ2-2	NA	NA	TRBV9	CASSVTLLGELFF
TRBJ1-2	NA	NA	TRBV6-1	CASSETDRNYGYTF
TRBJ2-3	NA	NA	TRBV6-6	CASSRRGDGTDTQYF
TRBJ2-7	NA	TRBD1	TRBV4-1	CASSFDRGGYEQYF
TRBJ2-1	few	TRBD2	TRBV25-1	CASSEYSTSGRNEQFF
TRBJ2-4	NA	NA	TRBV7-2	CASSLGAENIQYF
TRBJ1-2	few	NA	TRBV7-2	CASSAGPGYTF
TRBJ2-6	NA	TRBD1	TRBV9	CASSVTGGEANVLTF
TRBJ2-5	NA	NA	TRBV5-6	CASSRRDRETQYF
TRBJ1-2	few	TRBD1	TRBV28	CASSLWGQGGYGYTF
TRBJ1-2	few	NA	TRBV4-1	CASSQEKARGYTF
TRBJ2-7	NA	NA	TRBV2	CASSEVGSGKGF
TRBJ2-3	few	TRBD2	TRBV4-1	CASSQDLTSWGGTDTQYF
TRBJ2-5	NA	TRBD1	TRBV29-1	CSVVGQGLGETQYF
TRBJ2-3	few	TRBD1	TRBV14	CASGTGTGADTQYF
TRBJ1-3	NA	NA	TRBV9	CASSVAGGRGSGNTIYF
TRBJ2-5	NA	NA	TRBV6-1	CASTLSSAQETQYF
TRBJ1-1	few	TRBD1	TRBV27	CASSSPDRGNTEAFF
TRBJ2-5	once	TRBD2	TRBV9	CASSPGLAGVGETQYF
TRBJ2-5	few	TRBD2	TRBV5-1	CASSAYTGRGSRETQYF
TRBJ1-2	NA	NA	TRBV11-2	CASSKSTGHPYGYTF
TRBJ1-3	few	NA	TRBV9	CASSVENRYGNTIYF
TRBJ1-2	NA	NA	TRBV19	CASSSPYGYTF
TRBJ1-2	NA	NA	TRBV5-1	CASSYIPGPYTF
TRBJ1-1	NA	NA	TRBV12-5	CASGLGGNEAFF
TRBJ2-7	few	NA	TRBV10-3	CAISESGDSLYEQYF
TRBJ2-3	few	NA	TRBV6-5	CASSPQGLGTDTQYF